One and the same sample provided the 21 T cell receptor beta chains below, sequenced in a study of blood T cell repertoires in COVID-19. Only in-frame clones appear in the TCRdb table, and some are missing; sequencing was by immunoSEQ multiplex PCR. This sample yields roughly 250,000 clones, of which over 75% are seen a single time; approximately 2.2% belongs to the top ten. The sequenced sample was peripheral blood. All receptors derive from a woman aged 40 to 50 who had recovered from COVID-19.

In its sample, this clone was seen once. This CDR3 reads CASSIGRVTNSNQPQHF. The CDR3 DNA reads TGTGCCAGTAGTATCGGCAGGGTAACTAATAGCAATCAGCCCCAGCATTTT. The rearrangement links TRBV19 to TRBJ1-5; tentative D call: TRBD1 (5 bases). Trimming pared 3 bases from V and 0 bases from J, leaving 15 bases between. CDR1 is LNHDA and CDR2 is SQIVND in the germline V gene (reference sequence). The CDR3 totals 17 residues.

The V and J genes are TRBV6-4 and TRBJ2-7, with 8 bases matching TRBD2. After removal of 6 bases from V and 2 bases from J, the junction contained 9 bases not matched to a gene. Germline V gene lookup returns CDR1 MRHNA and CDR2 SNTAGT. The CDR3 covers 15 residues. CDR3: CASRRLAGPTYEQYF. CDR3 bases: TGTGCCAGCAGGAGGCTAGCGGGCCCGACCTACGAGCAGTACTTC.

The DNA of the CDR3 is TGTGCCAGCTCATACCTGGGACGGGAGACAAATCAGCCCCAGCATTTT. This codes for CASSYLGRETNQPQHF. This sequence joins TRBV18 and TRBJ1-5, with D possibly TRBD1 on 5 matching bases. The CDR3 has 16 amino acids. V was clipped by 5 bases and J by 4 bases, with 18 bases between them. Germline CDR1 is KGHSH and CDR2 is LQKENI.

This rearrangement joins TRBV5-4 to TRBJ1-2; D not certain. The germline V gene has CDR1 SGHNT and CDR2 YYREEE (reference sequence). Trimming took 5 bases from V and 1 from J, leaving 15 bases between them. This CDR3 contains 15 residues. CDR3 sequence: CASSHPRGSNYGYTF. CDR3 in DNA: TGTGCCAGCAGTCATCCCAGAGGGAGTAACTATGGCTACACCTTC.

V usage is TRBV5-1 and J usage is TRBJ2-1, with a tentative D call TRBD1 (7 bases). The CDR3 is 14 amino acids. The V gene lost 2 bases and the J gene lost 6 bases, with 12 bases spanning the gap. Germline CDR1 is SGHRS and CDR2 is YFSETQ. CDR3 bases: TGCGCCAGCAGCTTCGGACAGGAGGGCAATGAGCAGTTCTTC. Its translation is CASSFGQEGNEQFF.

CDR3 sequence (DNA): TGCGCCAGCAGCCGAGTTAATAGCGGGAGTTACACCGGGGAGCTGTTTTTT. This translates into CASSRVNSGSYTGELFF. The V and J genes are TRBV4-3 and TRBJ2-2, with TRBD2 matching 9 bases. V was pared by 4 bases and J by 3 bases, with 9 bases of the junction left unmatched. CDR3 length equals 17 residues. Germline CDR1 LGHNA, CDR2 YSLEER.

CDR3 region: CSASSSYNEQFF. The CDR3 coding sequence is TGCAGCGCCTCTAGCTCCTACAATGAGCAGTTCTTC. V gene TRBV29-1 combines with J gene TRBJ2-1; D unresolved. This CDR3 is 12 amino acids long. V lost 7 bases to trimming and J lost 0 bases, with 7 bases between them. Germline V gives CDR1 SQVTM, CDR2 ANQGSEA.

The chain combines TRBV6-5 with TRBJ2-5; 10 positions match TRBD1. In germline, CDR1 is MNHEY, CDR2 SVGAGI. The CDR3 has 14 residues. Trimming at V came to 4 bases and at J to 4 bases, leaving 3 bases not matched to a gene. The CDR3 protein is CASSSWDRGETQYF. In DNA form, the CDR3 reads TGTGCCAGCAGTTCATGGGACAGGGGAGAGACCCAGTACTTC.

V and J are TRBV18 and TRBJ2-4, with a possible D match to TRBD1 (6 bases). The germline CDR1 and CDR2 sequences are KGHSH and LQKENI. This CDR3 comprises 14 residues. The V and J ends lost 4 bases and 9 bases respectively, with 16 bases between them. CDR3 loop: CASSQKQGRSIQYF. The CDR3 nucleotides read TGTGCCAGCTCACAAAAACAGGGCCGAAGCATTCAGTACTTC.

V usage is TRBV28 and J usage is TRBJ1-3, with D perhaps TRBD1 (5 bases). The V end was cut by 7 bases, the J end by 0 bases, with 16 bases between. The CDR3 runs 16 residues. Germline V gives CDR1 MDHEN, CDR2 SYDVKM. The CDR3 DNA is TGTGCCAGCACTATAACTCAGGGTTTCTCTGGAAACACCATATATTTT. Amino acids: CASTITQGFSGNTIYF.

The CDR3 DNA sequence: TGTGCCAGCAGGGGGGGTGTTACGCAGTATTTT. Protein product: CASRGGVTQYF. The chain links TRBV27 to TRBJ2-3; a possible D gene is TRBD2 (6 bases). The V gene lost 6 bases and the J gene lost 8 bases, with 9 bases spanning the gap. The CDR3 runs to 11 residues. Germline V lookup: CDR1 MNHEY, CDR2 SMNVEV (reference sequence).

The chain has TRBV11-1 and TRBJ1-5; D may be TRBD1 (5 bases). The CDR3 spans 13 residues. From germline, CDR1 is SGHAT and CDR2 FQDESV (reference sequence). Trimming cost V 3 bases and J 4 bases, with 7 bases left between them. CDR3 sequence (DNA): TGTGCCAGCAGCTTGCAGGGTAATCAGCCCCAGCATTTT. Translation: CASSLQGNQPQHF.

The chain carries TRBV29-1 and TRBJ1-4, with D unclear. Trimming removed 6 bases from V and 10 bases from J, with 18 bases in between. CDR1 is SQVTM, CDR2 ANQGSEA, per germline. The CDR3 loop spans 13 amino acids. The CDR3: CSVRQEGRTKLFF. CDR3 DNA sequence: TGCAGCGTCCGCCAAGAAGGGAGGACAAAACTGTTTTTT.

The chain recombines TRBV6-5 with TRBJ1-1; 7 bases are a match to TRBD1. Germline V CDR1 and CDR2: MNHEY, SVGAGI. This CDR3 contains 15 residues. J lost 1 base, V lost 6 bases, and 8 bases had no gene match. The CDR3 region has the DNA TGTGCCAGCAGGTCCCACAGGGGCGAGAACACTGAAGCTTTCTTT. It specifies CASRSHRGENTEAFF.

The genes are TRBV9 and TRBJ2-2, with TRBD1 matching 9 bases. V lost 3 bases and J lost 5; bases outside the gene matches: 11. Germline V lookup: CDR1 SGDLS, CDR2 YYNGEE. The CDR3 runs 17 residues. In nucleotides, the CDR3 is TGTGCCAGCAGCGAATATTCGGGACAGGGAATGACCGGGGAGCTGTTTTTT. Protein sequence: CASSEYSGQGMTGELFF.

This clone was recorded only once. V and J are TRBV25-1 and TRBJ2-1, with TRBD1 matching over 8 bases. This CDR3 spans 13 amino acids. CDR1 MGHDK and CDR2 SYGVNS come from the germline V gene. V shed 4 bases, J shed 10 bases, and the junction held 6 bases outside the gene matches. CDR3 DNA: TGTGCCAGCAGTGGTGACAGGGGTGTAGAGCAGTTCTTC. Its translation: CASSGDRGVEQFF.

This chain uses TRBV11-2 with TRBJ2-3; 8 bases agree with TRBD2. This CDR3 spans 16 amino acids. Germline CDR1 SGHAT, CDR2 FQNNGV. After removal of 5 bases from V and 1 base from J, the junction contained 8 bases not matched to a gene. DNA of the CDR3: TGTGCCAGCAGCCTGGGGACTAGAGGGGGCACAGATACGCAGTATTTT. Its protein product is CASSLGTRGGTDTQYF.

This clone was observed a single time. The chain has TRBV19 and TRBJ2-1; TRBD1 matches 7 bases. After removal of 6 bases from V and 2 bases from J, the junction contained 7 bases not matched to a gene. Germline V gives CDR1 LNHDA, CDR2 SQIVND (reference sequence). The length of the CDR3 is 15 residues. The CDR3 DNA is TGTGCCAGTAGACGTGACAGGGTCGCCTACAATGAGCAGTTCTTC. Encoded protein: CASRRDRVAYNEQFF.

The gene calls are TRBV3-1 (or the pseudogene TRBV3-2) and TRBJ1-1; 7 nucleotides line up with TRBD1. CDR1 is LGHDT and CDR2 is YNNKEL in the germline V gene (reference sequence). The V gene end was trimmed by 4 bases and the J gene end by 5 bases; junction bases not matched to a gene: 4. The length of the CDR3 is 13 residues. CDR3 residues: CASSPGGWTEAFF. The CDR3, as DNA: TGTGCCAGCAGCCCAGGGGGGTGGACTGAAGCTTTCTTT.

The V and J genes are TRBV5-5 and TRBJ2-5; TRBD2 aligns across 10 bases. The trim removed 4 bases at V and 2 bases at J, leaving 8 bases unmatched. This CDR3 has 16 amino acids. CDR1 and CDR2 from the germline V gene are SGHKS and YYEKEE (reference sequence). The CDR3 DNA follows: TGTGCCAGCAGCCTAGGGGTAGCGGGAGGACAAGAGACCCAGTACTTC. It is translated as CASSLGVAGGQETQYF.

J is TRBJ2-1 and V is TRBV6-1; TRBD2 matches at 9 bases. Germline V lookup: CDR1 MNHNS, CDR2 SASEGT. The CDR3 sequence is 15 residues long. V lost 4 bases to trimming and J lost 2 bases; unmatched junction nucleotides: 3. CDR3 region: CASSVAGAAYNEQFF. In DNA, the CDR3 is TGTGCCAGCAGTGTAGCGGGGGCGGCCTACAATGAGCAGTTCTTC.